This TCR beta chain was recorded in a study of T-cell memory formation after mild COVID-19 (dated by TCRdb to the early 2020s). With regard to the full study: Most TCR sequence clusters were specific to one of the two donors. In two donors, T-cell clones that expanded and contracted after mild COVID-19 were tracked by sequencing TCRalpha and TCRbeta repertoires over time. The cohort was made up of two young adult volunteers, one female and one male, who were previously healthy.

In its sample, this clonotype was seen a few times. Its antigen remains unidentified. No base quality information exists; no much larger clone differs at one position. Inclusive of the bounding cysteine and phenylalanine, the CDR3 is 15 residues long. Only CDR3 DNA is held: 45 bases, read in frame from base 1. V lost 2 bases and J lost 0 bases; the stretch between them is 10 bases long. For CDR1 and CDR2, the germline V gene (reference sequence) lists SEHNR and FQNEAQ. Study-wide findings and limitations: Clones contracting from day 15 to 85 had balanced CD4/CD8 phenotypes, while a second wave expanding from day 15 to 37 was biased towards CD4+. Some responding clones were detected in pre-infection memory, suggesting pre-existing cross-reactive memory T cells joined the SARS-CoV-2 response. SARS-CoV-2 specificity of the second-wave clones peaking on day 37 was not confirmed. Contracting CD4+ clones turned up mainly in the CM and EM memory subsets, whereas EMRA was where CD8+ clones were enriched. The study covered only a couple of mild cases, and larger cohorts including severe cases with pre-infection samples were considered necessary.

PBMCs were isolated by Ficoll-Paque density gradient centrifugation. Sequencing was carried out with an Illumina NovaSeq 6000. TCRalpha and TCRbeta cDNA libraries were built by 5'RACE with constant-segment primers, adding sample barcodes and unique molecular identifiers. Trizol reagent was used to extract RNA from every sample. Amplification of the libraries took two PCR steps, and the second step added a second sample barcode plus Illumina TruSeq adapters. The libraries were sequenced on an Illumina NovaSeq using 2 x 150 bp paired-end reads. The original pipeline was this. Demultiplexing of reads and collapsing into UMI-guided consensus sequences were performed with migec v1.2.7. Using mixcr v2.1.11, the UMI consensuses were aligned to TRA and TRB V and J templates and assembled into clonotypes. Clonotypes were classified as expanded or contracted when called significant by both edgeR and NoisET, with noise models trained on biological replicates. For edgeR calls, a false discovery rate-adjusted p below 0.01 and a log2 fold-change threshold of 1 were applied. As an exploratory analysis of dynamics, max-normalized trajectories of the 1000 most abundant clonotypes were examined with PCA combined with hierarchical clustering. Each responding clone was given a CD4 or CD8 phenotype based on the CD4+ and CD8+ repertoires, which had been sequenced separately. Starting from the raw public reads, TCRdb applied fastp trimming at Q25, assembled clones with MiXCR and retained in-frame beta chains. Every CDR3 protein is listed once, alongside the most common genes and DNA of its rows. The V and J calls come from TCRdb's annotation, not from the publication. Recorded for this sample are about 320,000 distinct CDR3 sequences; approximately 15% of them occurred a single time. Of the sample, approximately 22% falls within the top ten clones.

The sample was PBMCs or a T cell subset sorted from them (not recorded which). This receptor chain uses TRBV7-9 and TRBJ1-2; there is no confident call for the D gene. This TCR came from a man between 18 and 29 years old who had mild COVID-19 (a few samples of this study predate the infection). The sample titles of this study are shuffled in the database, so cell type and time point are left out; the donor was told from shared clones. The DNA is TGTGCCAGCAGCTTACGTGGGATTTCTAACTATGGCTACACCTTC. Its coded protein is CASSLRGISNYGYTF.